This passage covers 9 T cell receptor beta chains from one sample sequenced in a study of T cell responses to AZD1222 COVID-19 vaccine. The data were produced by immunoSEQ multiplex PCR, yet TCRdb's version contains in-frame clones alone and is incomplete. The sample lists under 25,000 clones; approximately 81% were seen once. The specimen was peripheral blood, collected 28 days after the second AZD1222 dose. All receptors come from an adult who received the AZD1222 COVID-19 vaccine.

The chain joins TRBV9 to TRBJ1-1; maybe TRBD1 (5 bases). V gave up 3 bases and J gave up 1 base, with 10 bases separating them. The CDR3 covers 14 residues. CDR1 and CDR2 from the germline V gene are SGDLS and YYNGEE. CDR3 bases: TGTGCCAGCAGCGGGGGACGGAGGAACACTGAAGCTTTCTTT. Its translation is CASSGGRRNTEAFF.

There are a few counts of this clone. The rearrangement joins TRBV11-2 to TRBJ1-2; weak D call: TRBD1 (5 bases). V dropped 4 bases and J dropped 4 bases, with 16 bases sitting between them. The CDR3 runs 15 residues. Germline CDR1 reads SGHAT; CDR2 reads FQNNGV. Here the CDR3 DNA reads TGTGCCAGCAGCTCCCTCAAGAGGCAGGGCTATGGCTACACCTTC. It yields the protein CASSSLKRQGYGYTF.

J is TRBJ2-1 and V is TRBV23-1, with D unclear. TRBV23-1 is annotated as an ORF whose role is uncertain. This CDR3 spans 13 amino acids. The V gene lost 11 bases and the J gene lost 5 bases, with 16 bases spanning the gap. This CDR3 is CAGKFRVDNEQFF. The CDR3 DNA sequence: TGCGCCGGAAAGTTTAGGGTTGACAATGAGCAGTTCTTC.

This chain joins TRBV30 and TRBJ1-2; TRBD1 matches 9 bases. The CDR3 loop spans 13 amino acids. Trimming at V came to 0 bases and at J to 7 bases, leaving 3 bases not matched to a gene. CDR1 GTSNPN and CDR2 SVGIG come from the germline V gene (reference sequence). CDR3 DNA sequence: TGTGCCTGGAGTGTAAACAGGGGGCTTGGCTACACCTTC. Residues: CAWSVNRGLGYTF.

In DNA, the CDR3 is TGTGCCAGCAGCTTGGGAGGGGACAGGGGGGTCTACGAGCAGTACTTC. Translation gives CASSLGGDRGVYEQYF. The chain is built from TRBV5-4 and TRBJ2-7; 11 nucleotides agree with TRBD1. CDR3 length: 16 amino acids. Germline assignment: CDR1 SGHNT and CDR2 YYREEE (reference sequence). Trimming removed 0 bases from V and 3 bases from J; junction bases left unmatched: 5.

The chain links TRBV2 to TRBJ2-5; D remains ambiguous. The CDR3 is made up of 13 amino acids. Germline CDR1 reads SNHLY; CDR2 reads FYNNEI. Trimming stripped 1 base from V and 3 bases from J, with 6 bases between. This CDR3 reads CASSEDREETQYF. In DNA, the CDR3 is TGTGCCAGCAGTGAAGACAGAGAAGAGACCCAGTACTTC.

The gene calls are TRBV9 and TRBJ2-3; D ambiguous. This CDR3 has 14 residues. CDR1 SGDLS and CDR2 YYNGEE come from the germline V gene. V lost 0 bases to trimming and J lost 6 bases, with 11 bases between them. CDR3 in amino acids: CASSVGVGGDTQYF. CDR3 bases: TGTGCCAGCAGCGTAGGAGTGGGTGGGGATACGCAGTATTTT.

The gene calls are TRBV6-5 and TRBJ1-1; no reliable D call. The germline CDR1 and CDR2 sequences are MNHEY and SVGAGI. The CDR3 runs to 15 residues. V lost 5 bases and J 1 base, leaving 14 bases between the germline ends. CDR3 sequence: CASSPPPDSNTEAFF. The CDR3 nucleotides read TGTGCCAGCAGTCCGCCACCGGACTCGAACACTGAAGCTTTCTTT.

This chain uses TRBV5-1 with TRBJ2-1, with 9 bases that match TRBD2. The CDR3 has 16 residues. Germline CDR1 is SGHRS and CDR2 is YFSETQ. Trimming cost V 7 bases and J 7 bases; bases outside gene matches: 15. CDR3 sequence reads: CASATAIAGVDNEQFF. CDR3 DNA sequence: TGCGCCAGCGCTACGGCTATAGCGGGAGTCGATAATGAGCAGTTCTTC. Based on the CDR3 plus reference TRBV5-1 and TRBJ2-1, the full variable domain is KAGVTQTPRYLIKTRGQQVTLSCSPISGHRSVSWYQQTPGQGLQFLFEYFSETQRNKGNFPGRFSGRQFSNSRSEMNVSTLELGDSALYLCASATAIAGVDNEQFFGPGTRLTVL.